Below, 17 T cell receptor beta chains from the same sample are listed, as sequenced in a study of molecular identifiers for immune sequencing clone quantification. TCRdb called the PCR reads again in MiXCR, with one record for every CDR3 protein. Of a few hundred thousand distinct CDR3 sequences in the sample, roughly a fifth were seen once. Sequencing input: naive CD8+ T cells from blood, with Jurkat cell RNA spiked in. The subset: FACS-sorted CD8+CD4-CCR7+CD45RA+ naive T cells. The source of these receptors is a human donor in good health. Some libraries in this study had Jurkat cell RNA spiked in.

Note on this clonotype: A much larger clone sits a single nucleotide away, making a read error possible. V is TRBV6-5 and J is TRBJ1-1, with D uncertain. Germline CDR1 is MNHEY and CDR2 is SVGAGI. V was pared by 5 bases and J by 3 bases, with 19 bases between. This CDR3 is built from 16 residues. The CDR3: CASSGEVKIGDTEAFF. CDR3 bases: TGTGCCAGCAGTGGCGAGGTCAAGATCGGGGACACTGAAGCTTTCTTT.

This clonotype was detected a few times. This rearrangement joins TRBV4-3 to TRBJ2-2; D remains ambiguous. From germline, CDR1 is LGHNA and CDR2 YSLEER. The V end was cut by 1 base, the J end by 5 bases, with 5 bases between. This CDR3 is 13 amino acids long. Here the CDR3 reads CASSQGQTGELFF. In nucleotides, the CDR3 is TGCGCCAGCAGCCAAGGTCAGACCGGGGAGCTGTTTTTT.

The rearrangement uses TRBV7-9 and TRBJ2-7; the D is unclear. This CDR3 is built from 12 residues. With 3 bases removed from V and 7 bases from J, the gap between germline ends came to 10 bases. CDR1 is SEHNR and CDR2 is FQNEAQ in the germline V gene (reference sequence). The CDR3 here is CASSFHPTEQYF. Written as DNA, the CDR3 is TGTGCCAGCAGCTTTCATCCGACGGAGCAGTACTTC.

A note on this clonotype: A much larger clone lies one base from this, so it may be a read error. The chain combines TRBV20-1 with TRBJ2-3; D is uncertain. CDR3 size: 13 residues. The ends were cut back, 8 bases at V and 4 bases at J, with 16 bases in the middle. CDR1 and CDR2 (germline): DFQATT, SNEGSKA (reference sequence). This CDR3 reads CSPRTPHADTQYF. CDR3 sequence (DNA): TGCAGTCCTCGGACCCCGCACGCAGATACGCAGTATTTT.

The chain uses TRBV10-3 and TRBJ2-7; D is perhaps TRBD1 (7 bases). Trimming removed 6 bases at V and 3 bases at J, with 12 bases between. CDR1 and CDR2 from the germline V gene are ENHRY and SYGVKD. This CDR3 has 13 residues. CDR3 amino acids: CAIREGQRYEQYF. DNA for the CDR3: TGTGCCATCAGGGAGGGACAGCGCTACGAGCAGTACTTC.

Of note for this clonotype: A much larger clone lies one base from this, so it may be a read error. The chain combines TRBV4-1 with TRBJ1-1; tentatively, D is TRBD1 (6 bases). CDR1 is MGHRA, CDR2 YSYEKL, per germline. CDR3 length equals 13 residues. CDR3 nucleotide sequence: TGCGCCGGCAGCCAAGGACAGTTTACTGAAGCTTTCTTT. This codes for CAGSQGQFTEAFF.

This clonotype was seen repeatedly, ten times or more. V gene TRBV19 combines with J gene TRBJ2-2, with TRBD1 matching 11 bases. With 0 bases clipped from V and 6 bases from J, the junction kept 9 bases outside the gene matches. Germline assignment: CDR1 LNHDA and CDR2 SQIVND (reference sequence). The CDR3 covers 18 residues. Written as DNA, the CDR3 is TGTGCCAGTAGTATAGACTCCAGGACAGGGGGCGCAGCCGGGGAGCTGTTTTTT. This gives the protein CASSIDSRTGGAAGELFF.

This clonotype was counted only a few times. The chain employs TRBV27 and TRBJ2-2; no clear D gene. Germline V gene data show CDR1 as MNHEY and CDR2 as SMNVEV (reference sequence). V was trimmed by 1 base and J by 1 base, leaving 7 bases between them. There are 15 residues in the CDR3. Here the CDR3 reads CASSLLLRNTGELFF. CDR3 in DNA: TGTGCCAGCAGTTTATTGTTAAGGAACACCGGGGAGCTGTTTTTT.

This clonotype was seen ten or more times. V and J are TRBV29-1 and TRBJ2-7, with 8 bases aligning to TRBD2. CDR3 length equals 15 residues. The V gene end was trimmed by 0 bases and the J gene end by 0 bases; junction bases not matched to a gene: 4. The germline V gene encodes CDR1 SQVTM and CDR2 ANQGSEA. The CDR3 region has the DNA TGCAGCGTTGAAGATCGGGGGACTAGCTCCTACGAGCAGTACTTC. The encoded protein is CSVEDRGTSSYEQYF.

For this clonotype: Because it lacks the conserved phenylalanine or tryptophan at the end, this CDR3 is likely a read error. CDR3 protein: CASSQDQDGPYEQYS. The CDR3 DNA sequence: TGTGCCAGCAGCCAAGATCAGGACGGACCCTACGAGCAGTACTCC. The chain carries TRBV14 and TRBJ2-7; unclear D gene. Germline V gives CDR1 SGHDN, CDR2 FVKESK. V dropped 0 bases and J dropped 2 bases, with 11 bases sitting between them. This CDR3 region has 15 residues.

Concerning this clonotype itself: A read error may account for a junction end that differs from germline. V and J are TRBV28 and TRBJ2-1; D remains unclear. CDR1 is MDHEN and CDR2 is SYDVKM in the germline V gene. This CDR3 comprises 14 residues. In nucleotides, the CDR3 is TGTGCCAGCAGTTTTAGCCTAGTCGTCAATGAGCAGCTCTTC. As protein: CASSFSLVVNEQLF.

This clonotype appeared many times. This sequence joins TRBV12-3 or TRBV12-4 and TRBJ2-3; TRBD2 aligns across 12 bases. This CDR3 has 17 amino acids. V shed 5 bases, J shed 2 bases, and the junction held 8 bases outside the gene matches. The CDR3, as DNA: TGTGCCAGCAGTCGCCTACTAGCGGGGGGCTTCACAGATACGCAGTATTTT. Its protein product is CASSRLLAGGFTDTQYF.

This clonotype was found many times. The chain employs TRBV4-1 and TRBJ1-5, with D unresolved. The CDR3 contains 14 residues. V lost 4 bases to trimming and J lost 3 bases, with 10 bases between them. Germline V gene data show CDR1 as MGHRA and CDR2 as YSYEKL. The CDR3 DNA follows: TGCGCCAGCAGCCCCTGGGCAGACAATCAGCCCCAGCATTTT. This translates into CASSPWADNQPQHF.

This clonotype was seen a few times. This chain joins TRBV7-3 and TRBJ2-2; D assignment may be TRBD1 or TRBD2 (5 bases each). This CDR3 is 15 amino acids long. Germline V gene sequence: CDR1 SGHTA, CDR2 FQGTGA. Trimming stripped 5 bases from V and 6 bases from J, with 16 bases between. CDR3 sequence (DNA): TGTGCCAGCAGCGCCACACTCCTGGGACCCGGGGAGCTGTTTTTT. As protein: CASSATLLGPGELFF.

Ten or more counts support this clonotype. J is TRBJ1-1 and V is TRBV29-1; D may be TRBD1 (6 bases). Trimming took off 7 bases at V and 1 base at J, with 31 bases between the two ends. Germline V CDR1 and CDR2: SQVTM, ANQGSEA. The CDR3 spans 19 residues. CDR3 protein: CSGAASAKGQGPWNTEAFF. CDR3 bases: TGCAGCGGGGCAGCTAGTGCCAAAGGGCAGGGGCCCTGGAACACTGAAGCTTTCTTT.

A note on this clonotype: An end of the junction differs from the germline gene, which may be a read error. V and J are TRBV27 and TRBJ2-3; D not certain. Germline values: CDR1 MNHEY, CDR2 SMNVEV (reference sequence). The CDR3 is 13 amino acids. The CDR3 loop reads CASSWQNPDTKYF. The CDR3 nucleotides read TGTGCCAGCAGTTGGCAAAACCCAGATACGAAGTATTTT.

The CDR3 DNA sequence: TGTGCCAGCAGTTCAGTACAGGGAGGCACCGGGGAGCTGTTTTTT. Translating it yields CASSSVQGGTGELFF. This chain uses TRBV12-3 or TRBV12-4 with TRBJ2-2; D possibly matches TRBD1 or TRBD2 (6 bases each). CDR3 length: 15 amino acids. The germline V and J ends were trimmed by 4 bases and 4 bases, with 13 bases remaining between them.